This T cell receptor beta chain was documented in a study of tumor-infiltrating lymphocytes in localized non-small cell lung cancer. Across the whole study: Each patient gave resected tumor and non-adjacent uninvolved lung tissue.

Germline V gene data show CDR1 as SQVTM and CDR2 as ANQGSEA. This CDR3 contains 11 residues. The V end was cut by 5 bases, the J end by 5 bases, with 9 bases between. To note about this clone: Its antigen remains unidentified.

Study-level points and caveats: TCRbeta sequencing showed higher T cell infiltration in tumors than uninvolved lung. TCR sequencing covered a subset of patients with enough tissue.

Sequenced by immunoSEQ multiplex PCR; TCRdb stores in-frame clones only, minus some. The sample lists 8,500 to 10,000 clones; roughly two thirds were seen once. The origin of this receptor is a human donor with non-small cell lung cancer. The chain has TRBV29-1 and TRBJ2-5; TRBD1 is a possible D gene (6 bases). Sequenced input: uninvolved lung tissue not adjacent to the tumor. For the CDR3, the DNA is TGCAGCGTTTTAAGGGGGGAGACCCAGTACTTC. Translating gives CSVLRGETQYF.